The sequence of this TCR beta chain was determined in a study of STAT3 mutations in large granular lymphocyte leukemia. Study-level information: Among longitudinally sequenced T-LGLL patients, roughly half had canonical activating STAT3 mutations detected.

Sequencing used immunoSEQ multiplex PCR; TCRdb keeps in-frame clones, though not all of them. The data hold around 17,000 clones, with roughly 86% observed a single time. A remark on this clone: The antigen is not known.

Germline V gives CDR1 SQVTM, CDR2 ANQGSEA. V was trimmed by 5 bases and J by 6 bases, leaving 10 bases between them. The CDR3 runs 12 residues. Overall study findings and caveats: Suggested: STAT3 mutation was not the ancestral event for these clonal expansions. In T-cell large granular lymphocyte leukemia, about half of patients showed multiple immunodominant subclonotypes.

Specimen: peripheral blood mononuclear cells. The chain links TRBV29-1 to TRBJ2-2, with D uncertain. This TCR was recovered from a man between 50 and 59 years old with T-cell large granular lymphocyte leukemia. Some clones in this sample may be carry-over from other donors' samples. The DNA of the CDR3 is TGCAGCGTTCATCCAAGCCCCGGGGAGCTGTTTTTT. Protein sequence: CSVHPSPGELFF.